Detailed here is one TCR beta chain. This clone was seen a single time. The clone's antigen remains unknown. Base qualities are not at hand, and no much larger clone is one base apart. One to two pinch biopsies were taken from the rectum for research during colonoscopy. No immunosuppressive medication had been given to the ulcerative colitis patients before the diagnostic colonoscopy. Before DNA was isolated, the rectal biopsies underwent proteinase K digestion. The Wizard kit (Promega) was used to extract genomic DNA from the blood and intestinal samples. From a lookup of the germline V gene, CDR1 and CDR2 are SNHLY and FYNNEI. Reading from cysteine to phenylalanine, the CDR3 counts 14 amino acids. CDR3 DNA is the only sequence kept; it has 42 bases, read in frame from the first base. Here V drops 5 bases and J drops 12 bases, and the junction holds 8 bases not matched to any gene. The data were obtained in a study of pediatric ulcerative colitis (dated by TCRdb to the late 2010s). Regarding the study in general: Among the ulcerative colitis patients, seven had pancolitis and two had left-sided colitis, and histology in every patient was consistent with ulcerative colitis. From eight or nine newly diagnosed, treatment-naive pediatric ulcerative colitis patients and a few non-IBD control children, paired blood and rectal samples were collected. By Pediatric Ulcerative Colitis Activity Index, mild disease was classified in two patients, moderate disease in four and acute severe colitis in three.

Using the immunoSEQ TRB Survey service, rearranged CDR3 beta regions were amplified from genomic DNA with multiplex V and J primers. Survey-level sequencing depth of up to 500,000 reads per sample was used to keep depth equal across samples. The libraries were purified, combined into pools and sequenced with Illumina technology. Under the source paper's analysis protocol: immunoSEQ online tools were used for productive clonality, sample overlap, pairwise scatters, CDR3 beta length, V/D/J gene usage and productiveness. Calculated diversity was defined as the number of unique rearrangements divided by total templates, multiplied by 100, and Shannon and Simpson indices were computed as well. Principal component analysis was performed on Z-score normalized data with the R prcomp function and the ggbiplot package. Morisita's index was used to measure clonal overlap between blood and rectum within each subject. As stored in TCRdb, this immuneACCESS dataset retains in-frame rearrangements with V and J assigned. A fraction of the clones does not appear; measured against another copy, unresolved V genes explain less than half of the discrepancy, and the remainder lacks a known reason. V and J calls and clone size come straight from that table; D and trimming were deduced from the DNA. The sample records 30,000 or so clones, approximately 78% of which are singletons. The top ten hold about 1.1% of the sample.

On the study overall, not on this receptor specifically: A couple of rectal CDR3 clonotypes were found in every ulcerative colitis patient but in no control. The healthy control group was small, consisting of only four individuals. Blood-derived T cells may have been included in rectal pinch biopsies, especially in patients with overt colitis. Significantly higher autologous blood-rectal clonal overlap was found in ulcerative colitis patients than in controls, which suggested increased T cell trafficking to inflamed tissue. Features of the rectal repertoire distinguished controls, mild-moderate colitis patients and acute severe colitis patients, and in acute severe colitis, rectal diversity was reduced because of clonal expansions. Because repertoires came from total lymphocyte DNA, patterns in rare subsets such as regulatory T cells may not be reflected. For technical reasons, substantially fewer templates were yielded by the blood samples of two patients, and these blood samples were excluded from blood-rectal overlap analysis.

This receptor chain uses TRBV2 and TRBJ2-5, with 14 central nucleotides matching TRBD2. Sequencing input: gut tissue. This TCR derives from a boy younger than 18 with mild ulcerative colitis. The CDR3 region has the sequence CASSWTSGGSSKYF. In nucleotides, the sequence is TGTGCCAGCAGTTGGACTAGCGGGGGGAGTTCCAAGTACTTC.